These T cell receptor beta chains were read from a single sample in a study of blood T cells in healthy people across ages. One entry per CDR3 protein, called by TCRdb with MiXCR from the 5' RACE reads. The data show hundreds of thousands of distinct CDR3 sequences, with 58% seen just once and 20% to 25% held by the top ten. Sequences were obtained from blood. All receptors come from a man younger than 40 in good health. Both conserved end residues are part of each CDR3. D genes are given only for firm matches. Rows give clone size only sometimes, using once, few, many, or a class for an expanded clone.

J	size	D	V	DNA	CDR3
TRBJ2-5	NA	NA	TRBV2	TGTGCCAGCGTCAACCCGAGAAAAACAAAAGAGACCCAGTACTTC	CASVNPRKTKETQYF
TRBJ1-1	NA	NA	TRBV10-1	TGCGCCACTCGCCAGGACATGAACACTGAAGCTTTCTTT	CATRQDMNTEAFF
TRBJ2-6	NA	NA	TRBV18	TGTGCCAGCTCACAGGGCAGCACACTCTCTGGGGCCAACGTCCTGACTTTC	CASSQGSTLSGANVLTF
TRBJ1-2	NA	NA	TRBV29-1	TGCAGCGTTGAAGATGAGGAAGCTAACTATGGCTACACCTTC	CSVEDEEANYGYTF
TRBJ1-2	once	NA	TRBV6-2/TRBV6-3	TGTGCCGGTAGGACGGACCCAAACTATGGCTACACCTTC	CAGRTDPNYGYTF
TRBJ2-5	NA	NA	TRBV10-3	TGTGCCATCAGTAAGGGGGTGGGGGAGCAGTACTTC	CAISKGVGEQYF
TRBJ2-2	NA	NA	TRBV7-6	TGTGCCAGCAGCTTATTTTCAGCGGGACAGCACGGGGAGCTGTTTTTT	CASSLFSAGQHGELFF
TRBJ2-5	NA	TRBD2	TRBV7-2	TGTGCCAGCAGCTTTAGCGGGAGTGGCCGGAGGGACCAAGAGACCCAGTACTTC	CASSFSGSGRRDQETQYF
TRBJ2-1	NA	NA	TRBV7-2	TGTGCCAGCAGCACCCGGAGGGAAGACAATGAGCAGTTCTTC	CASSTRREDNEQFF
TRBJ1-2	NA	NA	TRBV30	TGTGCCTGGAGTGTCCGGCAGTATGGCTACACCTTC	CAWSVRQYGYTF
TRBJ2-7	NA	TRBD2	TRBV2	TGTGCCAGCAGTGAAGCTGGGGAGGGCCTTATCGAGCAGTACTTC	CASSEAGEGLIEQYF
TRBJ2-1	NA	TRBD2	TRBV20-1	TGCAGTGCCAAACTAGCGGGAGGGTTCGATGAGCAGTTCTTC	CSAKLAGGFDEQFF
TRBJ2-5	NA	TRBD1	TRBV28	TGTGCCAGCAGACCCAACAGGGGTGGTGGGGAGACCCAGTACTTC	CASRPNRGGGETQYF
TRBJ2-7	few	TRBD2	TRBV7-2	TGTGCCAGCAGCCCCATAATGGCGGGAGGGCCTTACGAGCAGTACTTC	CASSPIMAGGPYEQYF
TRBJ2-7	NA	TRBD2	TRBV9	TGTGCCAGCAGCGTAAGGGCGGGGGTATCCTCCTACGAGCAGTACTTC	CASSVRAGVSSYEQYF
TRBJ1-5	few	TRBD1	TRBV24-1	TGTGCCACCAGCGGGGGCGCGGACAGGGGTTGGCAGCCCCAGCATTTT	CATSGGADRGWQPQHF
TRBJ2-4	NA	NA	TRBV29-1	TGCAGCGGGCTCTCTGGTGGGAAAAACATTCAGTACTTC	CSGLSGGKNIQYF
TRBJ2-1	NA	NA	TRBV12-3/TRBV12-4	TGTGCCAGCAGTTTACGGTTCTACAATGAGCAGTTCTTC	CASSLRFYNEQFF
TRBJ1-1	once	NA	TRBV6-6	TGTGCCAGCAGTTACGGTGAAGCTTTCTTT	CASSYGEAFF
TRBJ2-3	few	NA	TRBV10-3	TGTGCCATCAGTGATCTCGAGGCAGATACGCAGTATTTT	CAISDLEADTQYF
TRBJ2-1	NA	NA	TRBV6-4	TGTGCCAGCACTGGCAGGGGACTGTTCTTC	CASTGRGLFF
TRBJ2-1	NA	TRBD2	TRBV6-5	TGTGCCAGCAGCCGACGACTAGCGACTACCTACAATGAGCAGTTCTTC	CASSRRLATTYNEQFF
TRBJ2-7	few	NA	TRBV7-9	TGTGCCAGCAGCTCACCGCGAATGCCCAGTTGGGACGAGCAGTACTTC	CASSSPRMPSWDEQYF
TRBJ2-1	NA	TRBD2	TRBV20-1	TGCAGTGCTAGTAGCGGGAGAGCCTACAATGAGCAGTTCTTC	CSASSGRAYNEQFF
TRBJ2-5	few	TRBD1	TRBV9	TGTGCCAGCAGCGTTGGTGGGACAGGGGGAAGTAAAGAGACCCAGTACTTC	CASSVGGTGGSKETQYF
TRBJ2-1	NA	NA	TRBV4-3	TGCGCCAGCAGCCAAGATCGAGGGACTGGCAATGAGCAGTTCTTC	CASSQDRGTGNEQFF
TRBJ2-3	NA	TRBD2	TRBV12-3/TRBV12-4	TGTGCCAGCAGCATGACACTAGCGGGGGCGACAGATACGCAGTATTTT	CASSMTLAGATDTQYF
TRBJ2-4	NA	NA	TRBV7-2	TGTGCCAGCAGCTTATCTGCGTCGAGCTCCTACAATGAGCAGTACTTC	CASSLSASSSYNEQYF
TRBJ2-5	few	TRBD2	TRBV4-2	TGTGCCAGCAGCCAGAAGCTAGCGGGAGGGGAGACCCAGTACTTC	CASSQKLAGGETQYF
TRBJ2-7	NA	TRBD1	TRBV5-6	TGTGCCAGCAGCGGGGACAGGGGGCTTCTCGAGCAGTACTTC	CASSGDRGLLEQYF
TRBJ2-1	NA	TRBD1	TRBV7-8	TGTGCCAGCAGCTTAGAAGCAAACAGGGGAGATGAAGAAAATGAGCAGTTCTTC	CASSLEANRGDEENEQFF
TRBJ2-5	NA	TRBD2	TRBV5-1	TGCGCCAGCAGCTTGGTGTCTAGCGGTCCACAAGAGACCCAGTACTTC	CASSLVSSGPQETQYF
TRBJ2-7	NA	TRBD2	TRBV7-2	TGTGCCAGCAGCTTAGAGGGGACTAGCGGATCCTACGAGCAGTACTTC	CASSLEGTSGSYEQYF
TRBJ1-2	NA	NA	TRBV29-1	TGCAGCGTTGAACTATCGGACGGCGTGGGCTACACCTTC	CSVELSDGVGYTF
TRBJ2-4	NA	TRBD2	TRBV20-1	TGCAGTGCGATAGCGGGGGCACCTAAAAACATTCAGTACTTC	CSAIAGAPKNIQYF
TRBJ2-1	few	TRBD2	TRBV29-1	TGCAGCGTTGAGTCCAGCGGGAGGAGCTGGGAGCAGTTCTTC	CSVESSGRSWEQFF
TRBJ2-1	few	TRBD1	TRBV29-1	TGCAGCGCAGGGGGAGAACAGAGGGAGCAGTTCTTC	CSAGGEQREQFF
TRBJ2-5	NA	NA	TRBV7-2	TGTGCCAGCAGCCGTGCGGGGTCGGGGGAGACCCAGTACTTC	CASSRAGSGETQYF
TRBJ2-7	NA	NA	TRBV15	TGTGCCACCAGCGGGCCTCAGACAGCCTCCTACGAGCAGTACTTC	CATSGPQTASYEQYF